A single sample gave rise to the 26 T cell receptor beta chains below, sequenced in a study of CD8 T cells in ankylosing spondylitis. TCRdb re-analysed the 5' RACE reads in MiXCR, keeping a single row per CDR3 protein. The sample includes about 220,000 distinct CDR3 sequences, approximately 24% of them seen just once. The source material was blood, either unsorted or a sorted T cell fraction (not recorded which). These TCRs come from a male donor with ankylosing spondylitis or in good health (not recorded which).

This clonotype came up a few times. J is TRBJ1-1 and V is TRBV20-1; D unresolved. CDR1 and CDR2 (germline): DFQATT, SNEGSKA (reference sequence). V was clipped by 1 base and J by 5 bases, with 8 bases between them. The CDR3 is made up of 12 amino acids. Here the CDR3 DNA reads TGCAGTGCTAGAGGGGTATCTACTGAAGCTTTCTTT. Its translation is CSARGVSTEAFF.

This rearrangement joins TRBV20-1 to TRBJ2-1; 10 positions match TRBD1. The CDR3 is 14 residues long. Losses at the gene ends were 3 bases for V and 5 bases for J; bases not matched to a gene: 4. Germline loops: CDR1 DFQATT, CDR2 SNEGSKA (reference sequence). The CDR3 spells CSASLGQGHNEQFF. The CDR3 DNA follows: TGCAGTGCTAGCTTGGGACAGGGGCACAATGAGCAGTTCTTC.

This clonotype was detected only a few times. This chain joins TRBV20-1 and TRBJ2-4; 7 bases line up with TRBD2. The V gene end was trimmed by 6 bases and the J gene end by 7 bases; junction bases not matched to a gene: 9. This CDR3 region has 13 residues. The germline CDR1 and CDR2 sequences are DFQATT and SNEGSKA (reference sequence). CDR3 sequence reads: CSAAGEGGNIQYF. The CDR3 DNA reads TGCAGTGCGGCGGGAGAAGGCGGGAACATTCAGTACTTC.

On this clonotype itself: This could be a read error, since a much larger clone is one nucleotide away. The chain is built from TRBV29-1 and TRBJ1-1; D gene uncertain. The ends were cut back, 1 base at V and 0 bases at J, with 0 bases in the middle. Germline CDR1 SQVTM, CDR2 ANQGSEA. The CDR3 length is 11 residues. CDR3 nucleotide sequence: TGCAGCGTTGAAGTGAACACTGAAGCTTTCTTT. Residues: CSVEVNTEAFF.

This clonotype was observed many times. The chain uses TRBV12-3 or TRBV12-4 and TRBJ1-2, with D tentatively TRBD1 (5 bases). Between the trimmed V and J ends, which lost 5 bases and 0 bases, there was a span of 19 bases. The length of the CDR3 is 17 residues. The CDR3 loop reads CASSPNPRQKANYGYTF. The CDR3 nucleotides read TGTGCCAGCAGTCCCAATCCGCGACAGAAGGCTAACTATGGCTACACCTTC.

The CDR3 sequence is CSVRKIGGTDTQYF. The CDR3 DNA reads TGCAGCGTTCGGAAGATAGGGGGGACAGATACGCAGTATTTT. This chain links TRBV29-1 with TRBJ2-3; D may correspond to TRBD1 or TRBD2 (6 bases each). The CDR3 runs 14 residues. The V gene's germline CDR1 is SQVTM and CDR2 ANQGSEA. V dropped 5 bases and J dropped 3 bases, with 15 bases sitting between them.

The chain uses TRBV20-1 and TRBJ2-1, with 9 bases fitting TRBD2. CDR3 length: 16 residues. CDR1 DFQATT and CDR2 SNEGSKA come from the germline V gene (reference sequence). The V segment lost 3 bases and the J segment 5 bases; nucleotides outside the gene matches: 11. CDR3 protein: CSASGRGTSRDNEQFF. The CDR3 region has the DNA TGCAGTGCTAGTGGGAGGGGGACTAGCAGAGACAATGAGCAGTTCTTC.

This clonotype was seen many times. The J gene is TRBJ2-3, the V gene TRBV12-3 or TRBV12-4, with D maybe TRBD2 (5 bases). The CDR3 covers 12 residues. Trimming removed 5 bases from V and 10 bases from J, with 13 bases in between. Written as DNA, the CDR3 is TGTGCCAGCAGTGAGACTATCTGGGCGCAGTATTTT. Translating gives CASSETIWAQYF.

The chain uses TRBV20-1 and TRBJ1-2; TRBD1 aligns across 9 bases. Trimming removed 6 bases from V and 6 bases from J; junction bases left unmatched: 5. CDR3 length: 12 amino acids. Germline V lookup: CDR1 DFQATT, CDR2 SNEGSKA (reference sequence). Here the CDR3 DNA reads TGCAGTGCCGGGACAGGGAGTGATGGCTACACCTTC. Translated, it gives CSAGTGSDGYTF.

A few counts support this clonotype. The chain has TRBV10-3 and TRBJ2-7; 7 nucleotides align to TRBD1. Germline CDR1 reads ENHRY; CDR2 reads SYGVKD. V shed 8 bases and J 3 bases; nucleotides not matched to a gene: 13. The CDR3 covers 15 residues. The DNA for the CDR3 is TGTGCCATCCTCCGTGGACAGGACCCGGTCTACGAGCAGTACTTC. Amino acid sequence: CAILRGQDPVYEQYF.

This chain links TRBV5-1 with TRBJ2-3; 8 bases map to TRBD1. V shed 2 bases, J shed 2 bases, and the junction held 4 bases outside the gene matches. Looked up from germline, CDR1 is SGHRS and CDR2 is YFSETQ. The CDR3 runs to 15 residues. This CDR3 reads CASSFGQGFTDTQYF. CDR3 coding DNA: TGCGCCAGCAGCTTTGGACAGGGCTTCACAGATACGCAGTATTTT.

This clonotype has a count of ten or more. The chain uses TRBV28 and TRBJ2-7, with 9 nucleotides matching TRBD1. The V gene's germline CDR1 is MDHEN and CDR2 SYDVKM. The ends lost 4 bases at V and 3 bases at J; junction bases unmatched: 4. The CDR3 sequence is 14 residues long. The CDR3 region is CASSSGTGFYEQYF. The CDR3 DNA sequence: TGTGCCAGCAGTTCCGGGACAGGGTTCTACGAGCAGTACTTC.

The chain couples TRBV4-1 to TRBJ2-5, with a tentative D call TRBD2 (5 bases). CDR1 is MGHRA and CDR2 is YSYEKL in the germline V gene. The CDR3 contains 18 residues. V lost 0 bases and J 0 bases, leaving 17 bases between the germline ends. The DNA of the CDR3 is TGCGCCAGCAGCCAAGAGAGGGCCAGACCTTTGAACCAAGAGACCCAGTACTTC. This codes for CASSQERARPLNQETQYF.

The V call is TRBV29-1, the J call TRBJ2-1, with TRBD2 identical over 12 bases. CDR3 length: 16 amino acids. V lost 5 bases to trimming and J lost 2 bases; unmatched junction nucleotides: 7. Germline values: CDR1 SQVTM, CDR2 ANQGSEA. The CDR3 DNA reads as TGCAGCGTTAAAGGACTAGCGGGAAGGGCCTACAATGAGCAGTTCTTC. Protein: CSVKGLAGRAYNEQFF.

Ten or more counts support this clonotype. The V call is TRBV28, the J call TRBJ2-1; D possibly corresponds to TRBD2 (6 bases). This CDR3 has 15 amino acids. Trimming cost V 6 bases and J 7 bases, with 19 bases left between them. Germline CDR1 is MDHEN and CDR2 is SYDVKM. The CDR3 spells CASSQSGQGLNEQFF. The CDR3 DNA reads TGTGCCAGCAGCCAAAGCGGGCAGGGTTTAAATGAGCAGTTCTTC.

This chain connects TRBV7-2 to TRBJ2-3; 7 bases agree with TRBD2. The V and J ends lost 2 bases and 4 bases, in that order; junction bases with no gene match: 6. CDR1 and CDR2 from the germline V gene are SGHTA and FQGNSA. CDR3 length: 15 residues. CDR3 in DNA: TGTGCCAGCAGCTTATTGGCGGGAGTCCCAGATACGCAGTATTTT. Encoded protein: CASSLLAGVPDTQYF.

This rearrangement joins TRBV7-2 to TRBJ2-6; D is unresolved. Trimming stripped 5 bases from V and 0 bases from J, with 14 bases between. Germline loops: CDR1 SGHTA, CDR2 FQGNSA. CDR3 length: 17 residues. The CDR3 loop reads CASSPSGRTSGANVLTF. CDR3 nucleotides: TGTGCCAGCAGCCCAAGTGGACGAACCTCTGGGGCCAACGTCCTGACTTTC. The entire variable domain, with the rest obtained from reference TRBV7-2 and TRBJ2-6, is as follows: GAGVSQSPSNKVTEKGKDVELRCDPISGHTALYWYRQSLGQGLEFLIYFQGNSAPDKSGLPSDRFSAERTGGSVSTLTIQRTQQEDSAVYLCASSPSGRTSGANVLTFGAGSRLTVL.

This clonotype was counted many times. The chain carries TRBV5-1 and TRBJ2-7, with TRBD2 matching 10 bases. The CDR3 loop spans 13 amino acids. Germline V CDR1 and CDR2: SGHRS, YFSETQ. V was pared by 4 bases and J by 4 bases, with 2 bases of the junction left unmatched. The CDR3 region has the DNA TGCGCCAGCAGCCCGGGACTAGCGTACGAGCAGTACTTC. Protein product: CASSPGLAYEQYF. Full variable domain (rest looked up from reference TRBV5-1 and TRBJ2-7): KAGVTQTPRYLIKTRGQQVTLSCSPISGHRSVSWYQQTPGQGLQFLFEYFSETQRNKGNFPGRFSGRQFSNSRSEMNVSTLELGDSALYLCASSPGLAYEQYFGPGTRLTVT.

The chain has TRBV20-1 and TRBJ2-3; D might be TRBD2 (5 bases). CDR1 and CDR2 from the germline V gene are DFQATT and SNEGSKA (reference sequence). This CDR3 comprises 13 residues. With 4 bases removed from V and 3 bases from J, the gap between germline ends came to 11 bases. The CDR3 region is CSATEDRTDTQYF. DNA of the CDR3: TGCAGTGCTACGGAGGACCGAACAGATACGCAGTATTTT.

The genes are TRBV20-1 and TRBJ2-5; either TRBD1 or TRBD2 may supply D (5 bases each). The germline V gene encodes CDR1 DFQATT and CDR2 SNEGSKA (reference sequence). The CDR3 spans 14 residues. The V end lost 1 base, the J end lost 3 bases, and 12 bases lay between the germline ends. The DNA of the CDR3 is TGCAGTGCTAGAGTGGGGGTGGAAAAAGAGACCCAGTACTTC. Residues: CSARVGVEKETQYF.

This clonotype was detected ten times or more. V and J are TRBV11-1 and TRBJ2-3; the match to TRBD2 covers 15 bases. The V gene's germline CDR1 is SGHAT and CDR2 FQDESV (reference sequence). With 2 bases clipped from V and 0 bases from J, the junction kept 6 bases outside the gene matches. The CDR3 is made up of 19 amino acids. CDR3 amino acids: CASSLRKGTSGRSTDTQYF. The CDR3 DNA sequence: TGTGCCAGCAGCTTACGCAAAGGGACTAGCGGGAGGAGCACAGATACGCAGTATTTT.

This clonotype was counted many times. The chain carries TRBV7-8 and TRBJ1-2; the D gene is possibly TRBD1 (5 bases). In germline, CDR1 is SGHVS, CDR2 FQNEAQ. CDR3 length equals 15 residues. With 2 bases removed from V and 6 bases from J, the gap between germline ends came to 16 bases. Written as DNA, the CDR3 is TGTGCCAGCAGCTTAAGCATGGGGTGGGGGGATGGCTACACCTTC. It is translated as CASSLSMGWGDGYTF.

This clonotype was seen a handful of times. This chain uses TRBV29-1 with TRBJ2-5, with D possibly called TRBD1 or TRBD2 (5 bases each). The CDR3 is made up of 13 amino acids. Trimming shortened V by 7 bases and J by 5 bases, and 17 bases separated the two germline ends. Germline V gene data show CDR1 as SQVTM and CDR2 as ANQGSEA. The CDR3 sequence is CSALGGGRETQYF. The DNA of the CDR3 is TGCAGCGCCTTAGGTGGGGGAAGGGAGACCCAGTACTTC.

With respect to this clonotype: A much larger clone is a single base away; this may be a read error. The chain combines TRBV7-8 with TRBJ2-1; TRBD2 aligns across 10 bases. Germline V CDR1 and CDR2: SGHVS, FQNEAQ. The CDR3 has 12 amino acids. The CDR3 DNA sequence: TGTGCCGGCAGCCCCTGGACTAGCGGCCTCTTCTTC. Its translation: CAGSPWTSGLFF.

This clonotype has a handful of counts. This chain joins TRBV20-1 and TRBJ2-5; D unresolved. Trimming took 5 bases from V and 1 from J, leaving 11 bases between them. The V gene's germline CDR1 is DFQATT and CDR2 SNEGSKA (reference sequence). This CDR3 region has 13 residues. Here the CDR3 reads CSARYHLQETQYF. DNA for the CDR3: TGCAGTGCTCGATACCATCTCCAAGAGACCCAGTACTTC.

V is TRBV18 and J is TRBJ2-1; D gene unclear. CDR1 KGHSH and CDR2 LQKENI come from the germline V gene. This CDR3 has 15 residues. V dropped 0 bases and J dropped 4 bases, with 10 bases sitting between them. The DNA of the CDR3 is TGTGCCAGCTCACCACCCGAGGCGGCTTACAATGAGCAGTTCTTC. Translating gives CASSPPEAAYNEQFF.